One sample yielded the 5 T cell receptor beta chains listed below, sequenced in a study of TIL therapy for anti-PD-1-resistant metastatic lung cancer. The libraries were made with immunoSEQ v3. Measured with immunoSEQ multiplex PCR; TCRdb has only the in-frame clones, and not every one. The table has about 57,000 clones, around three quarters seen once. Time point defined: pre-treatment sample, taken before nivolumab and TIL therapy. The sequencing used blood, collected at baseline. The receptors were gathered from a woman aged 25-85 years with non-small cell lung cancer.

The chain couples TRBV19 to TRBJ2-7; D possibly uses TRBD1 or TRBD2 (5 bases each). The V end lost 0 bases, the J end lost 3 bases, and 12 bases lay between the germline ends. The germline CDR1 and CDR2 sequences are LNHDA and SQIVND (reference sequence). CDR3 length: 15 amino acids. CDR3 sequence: CASSIDRDGLYEQYF. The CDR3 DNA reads TGTGCCAGTAGTATAGATCGGGACGGCCTCTACGAGCAGTACTTC. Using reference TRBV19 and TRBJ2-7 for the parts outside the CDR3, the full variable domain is DGGITQSPKYLFRKEGQNVTLSCEQNLNHDAMYWYRQDPGQGLRLIYYSQIVNDFQKGDIAEGYSVSREKKESFPLTVTSAQKNPTAFYLCASSIDRDGLYEQYFGPGTRLTVT.

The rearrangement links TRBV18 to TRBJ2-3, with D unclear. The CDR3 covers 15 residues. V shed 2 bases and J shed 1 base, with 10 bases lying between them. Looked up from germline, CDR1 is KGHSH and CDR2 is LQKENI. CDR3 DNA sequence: TGTGCCAGCTCACCAAGTGCTTCTGGCACAGATACGCAGTATTTT. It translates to CASSPSASGTDTQYF.

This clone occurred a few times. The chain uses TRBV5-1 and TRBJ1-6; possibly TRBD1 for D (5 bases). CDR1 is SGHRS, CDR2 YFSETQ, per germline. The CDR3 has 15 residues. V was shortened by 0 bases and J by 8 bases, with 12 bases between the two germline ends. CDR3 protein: CASSLGQGGHSPLHF. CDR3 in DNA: TGCGCCAGCAGCTTGGGGCAGGGAGGACATTCACCCCTCCACTTT.

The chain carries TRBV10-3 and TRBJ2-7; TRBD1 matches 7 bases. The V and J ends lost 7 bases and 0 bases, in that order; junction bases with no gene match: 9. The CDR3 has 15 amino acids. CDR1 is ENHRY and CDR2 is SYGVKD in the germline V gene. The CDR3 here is CAITGGTGSSYEQYF. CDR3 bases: TGTGCCATCACAGGGGGAACAGGGAGCTCCTACGAGCAGTACTTC.

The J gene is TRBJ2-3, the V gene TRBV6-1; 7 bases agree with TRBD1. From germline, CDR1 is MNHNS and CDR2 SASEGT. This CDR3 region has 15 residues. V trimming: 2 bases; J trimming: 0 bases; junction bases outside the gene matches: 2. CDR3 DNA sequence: TGTGCCAGCAGTGAACAGGGGGTTAGCACAGATACGCAGTATTTT. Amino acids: CASSEQGVSTDTQYF.